The entry that follows covers one T cell receptor beta chain sequence. TCRdb's table, derived via immunoSEQ multiplex PCR, lists solely in-frame clones and lacks some. The data contain 600,000 to 900,000 clones, around 85% of them singletons. The sample is drawn from a study of shared T cell receptors in the human thymus. The CDR3 covers 12 residues. Germline V lookup: CDR1 MNHEY, CDR2 SVGAGI. Deletions cut 6 bases from V and 4 bases from J, with 7 bases between. The data also belong to a second study, concerning human thymus T cells. That paper adds: All donors were healthy Finnish infants who were undergoing corrective surgery to treat congenital heart defects. Thymic tissue was derived from resections collected during corrective heart surgery. Use of V and J genes seemed skewed within the thymic and blood repertoires. Unrelated people showed highly overlapping thymic repertoires, related research reported.

The TCR was taken from a girl less than two years old with a congenital heart defect. The sequenced sample consisted of thymocytes. This sequence joins TRBV6-5 and TRBJ1-5, with D unclear. CDR3 nucleotides: TGTGCCAGCAGATCTATTAATCAGCCCCAGCATTTT. Translating gives CASRSINQPQHF.